The 12 T cell receptor beta chains listed next were all sequenced from one sample in a study of cytomegalovirus exposure and HLA in healthy donors. Primers: 60 Vbeta forward and 13 Jbeta reverse. The assay was immunoSEQ multiplex PCR, and TCRdb's table has in-frame clones only and misses some. The profile shows around 140,000 clones, around 78% of them singletons. Sequenced: PBMCs. Receptors were obtained from a man aged 40-49 years in good health and CMV-seronegative.

The CDR3: CASSLAGGGSYNEQFF. CDR3 in DNA: TGTGCCAGCAGCTTAGCGGGAGGGGGTTCCTACAATGAGCAGTTCTTC. The chain couples TRBV11-3 to TRBJ2-1; TRBD2 matches 8 bases. CDR1 and CDR2 (germline): SGHNT, YENEEA. This CDR3 comprises 16 residues. V was clipped by 1 base and J by 1 base; unmatched bases: 3.

This chain joins TRBV19 and TRBJ2-3; 10 nucleotides align to TRBD2. J lost 2 bases, V lost 4 bases, and 21 bases had no gene match. Per the germline V gene, CDR1 is LNHDA and CDR2 is SQIVND (reference sequence). This CDR3 has 21 amino acids. DNA of the CDR3: TGTGCCAGTAGTAACCCCGGGACTAGCGACCCTCCAGGGGAAACCACAGATACGCAGTATTTT. Translation gives CASSNPGTSDPPGETTDTQYF. Variable domain in full (rest from reference TRBV19 and TRBJ2-3): DGGITQSPKYLFRKEGQNVTLSCEQNLNHDAMYWYRQDPGQGLRLIYYSQIVNDFQKGDIAEGYSVSREKKESFPLTVTSAQKNPTAFYLCASSNPGTSDPPGETTDTQYFGPGTRLTVL.

This chain joins TRBV2 and TRBJ2-5, with TRBD2 matching over 15 bases. V dropped 4 bases and J dropped 1; count of bases not matched to a gene: 7. From germline, CDR1 is SNHLY and CDR2 FYNNEI. The CDR3 has 18 amino acids. The CDR3 DNA reads as TGTGCCAGCAGTGCCCGGACTAGCGGGAGGGCCAGCCAAGAGACCCAGTACTTC. This encodes CASSARTSGRASQETQYF. The full variable domain, rest sourced from reference TRBV2 and TRBJ2-5, is EPEVTQTPSHQVTQMGQEVILRCVPISNHLYFYWYRQILGQKVEFLVSFYNNEISEKSEIFDDQFSVERPDGSNFTLKIRSTKLEDSAMYFCASSARTSGRASQETQYFGPGTRLLVL.

The chain carries TRBV25-1 and TRBJ1-1; D not resolved. CDR3 length: 13 residues. The germline V gene has CDR1 MGHDK and CDR2 SYGVNS. Trimming removed 3 bases at V and 2 bases at J, with 7 bases between. The CDR3 here is CASSETPNTEAFF. As DNA, the CDR3 is TGTGCCAGCAGTGAGACACCTAACACTGAAGCTTTCTTT. The variable domain in full, with the rest retrieved from reference TRBV25-1 and TRBJ1-1, is EADIYQTPRYLVIGTGKKITLECSQTMGHDKMYWYQQDPGMELHLIHYSYGVNSTEKGDLSSESTVSRIRTEHFPLTLESARPSHTSQYLCASSETPNTEAFFGQGTRLTVV.

The J gene is TRBJ2-7, the V gene TRBV9, with 12 nucleotides matching TRBD2. With V trimmed by 3 bases and J by 0 bases, 10 bases remained unmatched. Germline V lookup: CDR1 SGDLS, CDR2 YYNGEE. The CDR3 extends over 18 amino acids. This CDR3 reads CASSDRASGGVSSYEQYF. In nucleotides, the CDR3 is TGTGCCAGCAGCGACAGGGCTAGCGGGGGGGTGAGCTCCTACGAGCAGTACTTC.

The table lists this clone with a count of one. V is TRBV7-3 and J is TRBJ2-7; TRBD1 agrees at 12 bases. Per germline, CDR1 SGHTA and CDR2 FQGTGA. The CDR3 is made up of 17 amino acids. V shed 5 bases and J 4 bases; nucleotides not matched to a gene: 12. The CDR3 coding sequence is TGTGCCAGCAGCCCACCGGGACAGGGGGCGACTCATTACGAGCAGTACTTC. Residues: CASSPPGQGATHYEQYF. Variable domain in full (rest from reference TRBV7-3 and TRBJ2-7): GAGVSQTPSNKVTEKGKYVELRCDPISGHTALYWYRQSLGQGPEFLIYFQGTGAADDSGLPNDRFFAVRPEGSVSTLKIQRTERGDSAVYLCASSPPGQGATHYEQYFGPGTRLTVT.

The chain links TRBV9 to TRBJ2-1; 12 bases fit TRBD2. Germline V gives CDR1 SGDLS, CDR2 YYNGEE. With V trimmed by 2 bases and J by 9 bases, 6 bases remained unmatched. The CDR3 runs 15 residues. In nucleotides, the CDR3 is TGTGCCAGCAGCGTGGCTAGCGGGAGGGGCGGTGAGCAGTTCTTC. It is translated as CASSVASGRGGEQFF.

This sequence joins TRBV5-8 and TRBJ2-3; maybe TRBD2 (5 bases). The CDR3 runs 14 residues. Germline CDR1 reads SGHTS; CDR2 reads YDEGEE. Trimming took off 3 bases at V and 2 bases at J, with 10 bases between the two ends. CDR3 amino acids: CASSSLRATDTQYF. In DNA, the CDR3 is TGTGCCAGCAGCTCCCTGCGGGCCACAGATACGCAGTATTTT. The entire variable domain, with the rest obtained from reference TRBV5-8 and TRBJ2-3, is as follows: EAGVTQSPTHLIKTRGQQATLRCSPISGHTSVYWYQQALGLGLQFLLWYDEGEERNRGNFPPRFSGRQFPNYSSELNVNALELEDSALYLCASSSLRATDTQYFGPGTRLTVL.

The chain recombines TRBV18 with TRBJ2-7; 7 bases match TRBD1. Germline loops: CDR1 KGHSH, CDR2 LQKENI. V shed 5 bases and J 0 bases; nucleotides not matched to a gene: 4. The length of the CDR3 is 14 residues. The CDR3 bases are TGTGCCAGCTCATACGGGACAGTCTCCTACGAGCAGTACTTC. As protein: CASSYGTVSYEQYF.

J is TRBJ1-1 and V is TRBV30, with 7 bases matching TRBD1. Trimming took 2 bases from V and 3 from J; bases not matched to a gene: 6. The germline V gene encodes CDR1 GTSNPN and CDR2 SVGIG (reference sequence). CDR3 size: 14 residues. The CDR3: CAWSLGRGDTEAFF. The CDR3 DNA is TGTGCCTGGAGTCTCGGCAGGGGGGACACTGAAGCTTTCTTT.

The gene calls are TRBV19 and TRBJ1-2; 8 bases match TRBD1. Germline loops: CDR1 LNHDA, CDR2 SQIVND (reference sequence). V was pared by 3 bases and J by 11 bases, with 5 bases of the junction left unmatched. The CDR3 length is 12 residues. The chain's CDR3 is CASSMIQGAYTF. CDR3 bases: TGTGCCAGTAGTATGATCCAGGGGGCTTACACCTTC.

The chain employs TRBV4-3 and TRBJ2-1; 7 bases map to TRBD1. The length of the CDR3 is 14 residues. The germline V gene has CDR1 LGHNA and CDR2 YSLEER. V lost 1 base and J lost 6; bases outside the gene matches: 3. CDR3 coding DNA: TGCGCCAGCAGCCAAGCCGGACAGGCCAATGAGCAGTTCTTC. Translated, it gives CASSQAGQANEQFF.